Listed below are T cell receptor beta chains from one sample, sequenced in a study of CD4 and CD8 cells across lung adenocarcinoma regions. TCRdb fed the PCR reads into MiXCR, producing one record per CDR3 protein. This table holds approximately 3,100 distinct CDR3 sequences, 65% found once. The sample comprised CD8+ T cells from the margin of a lung tumor. The receptors derive from a female donor with lung adenocarcinoma. The CD4 and CD8 labels of this study may be unreliable. Each CDR3 is given with its conserved first and last residue. The order of the fields is clone size, J gene, V gene, D gene, CDR3 DNA, CDR3 protein. The D gene is left open where the match is weak. The size field is filled for only some rows; it gives once, few, many or a size class.

>once|TRBJ2-5|TRBV6-1|.
TGTGCCAGCAGTGAAGTTCTACGGGAGACCCAGTACTTC
CASSEVLRETQYF
>.|TRBJ2-5|TRBV6-1|.
TGTGCCAGCAGTGCAACTAGCCAAGAGACCCAGTACTTC
CASSATSQETQYF
>.|TRBJ2-5|TRBV6-1|TRBD2
TGTGCCAGCAGTGAATCGAGGCGGGAGGCCCAGTACTTC
CASSESRREAQYF
>once|TRBJ2-5|TRBV6-1|TRBD1
TGTGCCTGCGGGGGAGATGGGGGACAGGGACAAGATACGCAGTACTTC
CACGGDGGQGQDTQYF
>few|TRBJ2-1|TRBV6-1|TRBD2
TGTGCCAGCCCGCCCAGGACTAGCGGGAGGGTGGGGTCCTACAATGAGCAGTTCTTC
CASPPRTSGRVGSYNEQFF
>.|TRBJ2-5|TRBV11-1|TRBD2
TGTGCCAGCAGCTTCGGACTAGCGGGAGTGGAGACCCAGTACTTC
CASSFGLAGVETQYF
>few|TRBJ1-6|TRBV4-1|.
TGCGCCAGCAGCCATAACGGAGATAATTCACCCCTCCACTTT
CASSHNGDNSPLHF
>.|TRBJ2-4|TRBV6-1|.
TGTGGCAGCAAGGGGGGGGGAGGCAAAAACACGCAGTATTTC
CGSKGGGGKNTQYF
>.|TRBJ2-7|TRBV6-1|TRBD2
TGTGCCAGCAGAAACCTAGAGGGAGGGTGCACCAATAAGCAGTACTTT
CASRNLEGGCTNKQYF
>.|TRBJ2-7|TRBV6-1|.
TGTGCCAGCACCTCTGAGGACTATCCCTACGAGCAGTACTTC
CASTSEDYPYEQYF
>.|TRBJ2-7|TRBV7-2|TRBD1
TGTGCCAGCAGCTTAGCTGGGACAGGCGGCTACGAGCAGTACTTC
CASSLAGTGGYEQYF
>.|TRBJ2-6|TRBV12-3/TRBV12-4|.
TGTGCCAGCAGTTTATCCCTCTCTGGGGCCAACGTCCTGACTTTC
CASSLSLSGANVLTF
>once|TRBJ2-3|TRBV6-1|.
TGTGCCAGCAAGGGGATAGGGGGGTGTAGCCAAGATACGCAGTACTTT
CASKGIGGCSQDTQYF
>.|TRBJ1-5|TRBV6-1|.
TGTGCCAGCAGTGTGATTCTGGAACAGCCCCAGCATTTT
CASSVILEQPQHF
>.|TRBJ2-2|TRBV6-1|TRBD2
TGTGCCAGCAGGGCTAGCGGGAGCTCCGGGGAGCTGTTTTTT
CASRASGSSGELFF
>.|TRBJ2-5|TRBV11-2|.
TGTGCCAGCGGCGAAGGCCCAGAGACCCAGTACTTC
CASGEGPETQYF
>.|TRBJ2-7|TRBV12-5|.
TGTGCTAGTGGTTCCCGACAGGGGCAGGGACTACTACCCTACGAGCAGTACTTC
CASGSRQGQGLLPYEQYF
>.|TRBJ1-1|TRBV6-1|.
TGTGCCAGCAATAGAATCCTGGGGGACACTGAAGCTTTCTTT
CASNRILGDTEAFF
>.|TRBJ2-3|TRBV6-1|TRBD1
TGTGCCAGCAGTGACCCGGACAGGGAAGCAGATACGCAGTATTTT
CASSDPDREADTQYF
>.|TRBJ2-7|TRBV12-3/TRBV12-4|.
TGTGCCAGCAGTTTTTATGGAGCCCCCAGCGACGAGCAGTACTTC
CASSFYGAPSDEQYF
>.|TRBJ2-3|TRBV6-1|.
TGTGCCAGGGGGGATCGGGCAGGGGACACAGATACGCAGTATTTT
CARGDRAGDTDTQYF
>few|TRBJ1-6|TRBV22-1|.
TGTCCTGGGATCGGAAGAGCACACGTCTTT
CPGIGRAHVF
>few|TRBJ1-6|TRBV10-3|.
TGTGCCATCAGTGAAGGCGTGGTCCCTTCTTCACCCCTCCACTTT
CAISEGVVPSSPLHF
>.|TRBJ2-1|TRBV10-1|TRBD2
TGCGCCAGCAGTGAGGCTAGCGGGGTCAATGAGCAGTTCTTC
CASSEASGVNEQFF
>.|TRBJ2-1|TRBV10-2|.
TGCGCCAGCAGAAAAGAAGGGCCCGGTGAGCAGTTCTTC
CASRKEGPGEQFF
>.|TRBJ1-5|TRBV10-3|.
TGTGCCACCCGGGACGGGGGTTTTATGCAGCCCCAGCATTTT
CATRDGGFMQPQHF
>few|TRBJ1-2|TRBV6-2/TRBV6-3|.
TGTGCCAGCTTACCCGGACGCAACTATGGCTACACCTTC
CASLPGRNYGYTF
>large|TRBJ2-2|TRBV24-1|TRBD1
TGTGCCACCAGTGATCCAAGGACTAGAGGGACAGGGGGCGAGAACACCGGGGAGCTGTTTTTT
CATSDPRTRGTGGENTGELFF
>.|TRBJ2-1|TRBV25-1|.
TGTGCCAGCAGTGAACATGAGCAGTTCTTC
CASSEHEQFF
>.|TRBJ2-7|TRBV6-1|.
TGTGCCAGCACCCCTCGGGCCGGTTACTCCTACGAGCAGTACTTC
CASTPRAGYSYEQYF
>.|TRBJ2-3|TRBV6-1|TRBD1
TGTGCCAGGACCGATGGGACAGGGGTCACAGATACGCAGTATTTT
CARTDGTGVTDTQYF
>.|TRBJ2-1|TRBV3-1|.
TGTGCCAGCAGCCATGCGACTAGAAAGGGGTCCTACAATGAGCAGTTCTTC
CASSHATRKGSYNEQFF
>.|TRBJ2-5|TRBV12-3/TRBV12-4|TRBD1
TGTGCCAGCAGCCCAGGGACAGCACAAGAGACCCAGTACTTC
CASSPGTAQETQYF
>few|TRBJ1-4|TRBV5-5|.
TGTGCCAGCAGCCTCTCAAACAGCCCGCAGGGAAGGGAAAAACTGTTTTTT
CASSLSNSPQGREKLFF
>.|TRBJ2-4|TRBV6-1|.
TGTGCCAGCAAGCTGTGGCAGAGAGTAAAAAATATGCAGTATTTC
CASKLWQRVKNMQYF